Reported below is one T cell receptor (beta chain). A few counts support this clonotype. Its antigen remains undetermined. Base qualities are not recorded, but no much larger clone differs from it by a single base. This sample was included in a study of blood T cells in healthy people across ages (dated by TCRdb to the mid-2010s). Describing the broader study: In model experiments, template switching captured roughly one uniquely barcoded TCR beta cDNA molecule for every two T cells. To track age-related changes in TCR beta repertoire diversity, the study relied on deep sequencing normalized with unique cDNA molecular identifiers. Donors were grouped into four age groups: young (average approximately 15 years), middle-aged (about 38), aged (roughly 67) and long-lived (approximately 81). The study analyzed two additional independent replicas of 1 million unique cDNA reads from the same blood draw for two donors, one aged 18 to 30 and one aged 80 or older.

Beyond this particular receptor, the publication reports: Estimates of total diversity based on one million sequenced T cells were considered lower bounds and underestimates. Compared with the aged group, the long-lived group had more naive CD4+ T cells, fewer expanded clones and increased TCR diversity, suggesting age selection. Because the CMV infection status of the donors was unknown, age-related changes in expanded clonotypes may potentially have been confounded. Observed TCR beta diversity per million T cells fell roughly linearly with age, and a significant reduction was already apparent by age around 39. Bulk unsorted PBMC profiling prevented conclusive comparison of naive and antigen-experienced compartments. The percentage of naive T cells measured by flow cytometry correlated strongly with observed TCR beta diversity.

Libraries were constructed by 5' RACE. TCRdb shows the sequencer as Illumina HiSeq 2500. A second roughly 6 to 12 cycle PCR used a sample-barcoded 5' primer and a J-beta primer mix. Each TCR beta cDNA molecule received a unique molecular identifier from a template-switch 5' adaptor carrying 12 random nucleotides. At least 3 million CDR3-containing paired-end reads were obtained from each sample. First-strand cDNA synthesis was performed from all RNA using the Mint cDNA synthesis kit, with priming by a TRBC-specific oligonucleotide. All cDNA was treated with uracil-DNA glycosylase and then went through a first 18-cycle PCR with the universal primers M1SS and BC2_uni_R. Concerning the study's data processing: Normalization of each sample was performed by random selection of 1 million high-quality reads, each carrying a distinct molecular identifier. Reads with shared molecular identifiers were discarded instead of being binned into consensus sequences. CDR3 identification, clonotype clustering and error correction used MiTCR with a Q25 quality threshold and the strictest error-elimination algorithm. A nonparametric unseen species model with Euler transformation was used to estimate lower-bound total TCR beta diversity. In TCRdb, the public reads were trimmed at Q25 with fastp and aligned with MiXCR, with productive beta chains retained. For every CDR3 protein sequence, its rows merge into one entry that carries the most common genes and DNA. These V and J calls derive from TCRdb rather than the authors' analysis. For this sample there are around 990,000 distinct CDR3 sequences; under 30% appear just once. The top ten constitute approximately 0.71% of the sample.

Donors were roughly 40 systemically healthy Caucasian individuals from Russia aged roughly 6 to 90 years. About 9.6 milliliters of peripheral blood were collected from each donor into EDTA-treated Vacutainer tubes. Ficoll-Paque density-gradient centrifugation was used to isolate PBMCs, with at least 6.5 million per sample. Trizol reagent was used to extract total RNA from PBMCs, with at least 5 micrograms per sample. For every donor, an aliquot of PBMCs went through flow cytometry to measure the percentages of naive CD45RAhigh/CD27high T cells. CDR1 SGHVS and CDR2 FQNEAQ are derived from the germline V gene. V and J lose 5 bases and 10 bases, and a span of 15 bases separates them. From cysteine to phenylalanine, the CDR3 is 13 amino acids long. CDR3 DNA only is kept here, 39 bases in frame from base 1. These same data were also listed under a study on T cells of mothers and their children. Drawing on the second study: The donors were nine systemically healthy Caucasian individuals, made up of three mothers and their six children. cDNA synthesis used all of the extracted RNA, with 1.5 ug of RNA in each 15 ul reaction. In the second PCR, sample barcodes and 2-4 random nucleotides were introduced via the M1S primer. Over 8.5 million TCR beta CDR3 reads came from each mother, compared with several million reads from each child. Thymic selection shapes the output of TCR recombination in a similar way in related and unrelated pairs, and inherited differences have a minor effect. Normalized repertoire overlap was always slightly but never significantly higher in related than unrelated mother-child pairs. Persistent microchimeric T cell clones were not detected, at a sensitivity of around 99 clones per million clonotypes. To look for features that set related mother-child pairs apart from unrelated individuals, the researchers ran deep NGS to compare the TCR beta repertoires of mothers and children. The mean age was 40 +/- 4 years for the mothers and roughly 10 +/- 4 years for the children. After adapter ligation with NEBNext reagents, the libraries were sequenced on Illumina HiSeq 2000 with 100+100 nt paired-end reads. Mother and child libraries were prepared a month apart and sequenced in separate runs to prevent cross-contamination. For each donor, somewhere between roughly 450,000 and 2,000,000 distinct TCR beta clonotypes were identified. Naive TCR beta clonotypes were estimated from low-frequency clonotypes matched to each donor's FACS-determined naive share, without sorting.

The sample was blood. The sequence is built from TRBV7-8 and TRBJ2-1; the D gene lacks a confident call. The TCR was taken from a girl aged 2-10 years in good health. This receptor has the CDR3 CASSKPGQAEQFF. The DNA sequence follows: TGTGCCAGCAGCAAGCCGGGCCAAGCGGAGCAGTTCTTC.